A selection of T cell receptor beta chains follows, all from one sample in a study of blood T cell repertoires in COVID-19. The repertoire was sequenced with immunoSEQ multiplex PCR; TCRdb's copy has only in-frame clones and lacks some. The sample holds roughly 150,000 clones, approximately 84% seen once. The sequencing sample was made of peripheral blood. The source of these receptors is a woman aged 60-75 years with COVID-19, enrolled during active disease. Each CDR3 is given with its conserved first and last residue. The D gene is left open where the match is weak. Where a row states a size, it is once, few, many or the class of an expanded clone; other rows omit it.

clone size | J gene | D gene | V gene | CDR3 protein | CDR3 DNA
few | TRBJ2-7 | NA | TRBV11-2 | CASSPHQGGIYEQYF | TGTGCCAGCAGCCCCCACCAGGGAGGCATCTACGAGCAGTACTTC
NA | TRBJ2-3 | NA | TRBV24-1 | CATSDSTGGGVGSTQYF | TGTGCCACCAGTGATTCCACCGGAGGAGGAGTAGGATCTACGCAGTATTTT
few | TRBJ2-2 | TRBD2 | TRBV7-8 | CASSHRTSGGNTGELFF | TGTGCCAGCAGCCACCGGACTAGCGGGGGGAACACCGGGGAGCTGTTTTTT
NA | TRBJ2-5 | NA | TRBV7-2 | CASSSGLSVTQYF | TGTGCCAGCAGCTCAGGACTCTCGGTGACCCAGTACTTC
NA | TRBJ1-6 | TRBD1 | TRBV6-4 | CASRVAGTGDSPLHF | TGTGCCAGCAGAGTAGCCGGGACAGGGGATTCACCCCTCCACTTT
NA | TRBJ1-4 | NA | TRBV2 | CASTRGNEKLFF | TGTGCCAGCACTCGGGGTAATGAAAAACTGTTTTTT
few | TRBJ2-1 | NA | TRBV6-5 | CASRRGLNEQFF | TGTGCCAGCAGGCGGGGCCTCAATGAGCAGTTCTTC
NA | TRBJ2-7 | TRBD2 | TRBV19 | CASSPGLAGTYEQYF | TGTGCCAGTAGTCCCGGACTAGCGGGGACCTACGAGCAGTACTTC
NA | TRBJ1-2 | TRBD1 | TRBV5-8 | CASSFGQGLYGYTF | TGTGCCAGCAGCTTCGGACAGGGTCTCTATGGCTACACCTTC
NA | TRBJ2-1 | NA | TRBV15 | CATSRESGVYNEQFF | TGTGCCACCAGCAGAGAGTCGGGAGTCTACAATGAGCAGTTCTTC
NA | TRBJ2-5 | NA | TRBV3-1/TRBV3-2 | CASSQSRGRETQYF | TGTGCCAGCAGCCAATCAAGGGGTAGAGAGACCCAGTACTTC
NA | TRBJ1-2 | TRBD1 | TRBV19 | CASSTDRGKNHGYTF | TGTGCCAGTAGTACGGACAGGGGGAAGAATCATGGCTACACCTTC
NA | TRBJ1-1 | TRBD1 | TRBV5-5 | CASSTGTGGNTEAFF | TGTGCCAGCAGCACAGGGACAGGGGGCAACACTGAAGCTTTCTTT
NA | TRBJ1-1 | TRBD1 | TRBV3-1/TRBV3-2 | CASSQRVTGGMNTEAFF | TGTGCCAGCAGCCAGCGTGTTACAGGGGGAATGAACACTGAAGCTTTCTTT
NA | TRBJ1-2 | NA | TRBV5-1 | CASSSTGTDYGYTF | TGCGCCAGCAGCTCCACCGGGACTGACTATGGCTACACCTTC
NA | TRBJ1-6 | TRBD1 | TRBV5-1 | CASRGQGVSPLHF | TGCGCCAGCAGGGGACAGGGGGTATCACCCCTCCACTTT
once | TRBJ1-2 | NA | TRBV25-1 | CASSEYSAPSPYGYTF | TGTGCCAGCAGTGAATATTCGGCACCTAGTCCCTATGGCTACACCTTC
NA | TRBJ1-2 | NA | TRBV6-5 | CASSRAGQPSDGYTF | TGTGCCAGCAGTCGAGCGGGACAACCTTCGGATGGCTACACCTTC
NA | TRBJ2-7 | NA | TRBV5-1 | CASSLAWAGEEQYF | TGCGCCAGCAGCTTGGCGTGGGCAGGGGAAGAGCAGTACTTC
NA | TRBJ2-1 | TRBD2 | TRBV19 | CASRRASGGYNEQFF | TGTGCCAGTAGGAGGGCCAGCGGGGGGTACAATGAGCAGTTCTTC
NA | TRBJ2-1 | TRBD1 | TRBV18 | CASSPGRDRVARNEQFF | TGTGCCAGCTCACCAGGGCGGGACAGGGTGGCAAGGAATGAGCAGTTCTTC
NA | TRBJ1-6 | NA | TRBV5-1 | CASKLTGRNSPLHF | TGCGCCAGCAAATTGACAGGCAGAAATTCACCCCTCCACTTT
NA | TRBJ1-3 | TRBD1 | TRBV7-9 | CASSPGTAGNTIYF | TGTGCCAGCAGCCCAGGGACAGCCGGAAACACCATATATTTT
NA | TRBJ2-5 | NA | TRBV7-6 | CASSLEYTQETQYF | TGTGCCAGCAGCTTAGAATACACCCAAGAGACCCAGTACTTC
NA | TRBJ1-1 | NA | TRBV5-6 | CASSLGETRRVNTEAFF | TGTGCCAGCAGCTTAGGTGAAACCCGGAGGGTGAACACTGAAGCTTTCTTT
NA | TRBJ2-7 | TRBD1 | TRBV5-1 | CASSLTGGTYEQYF | TGCGCCAGCAGCCTTACAGGGGGCACCTACGAGCAGTACTTC
NA | TRBJ2-5 | TRBD1 | TRBV14 | CASSQDRTGGVETQYF | TGTGCCAGCAGCCAAGACCGGACAGGGGGCGTCGAGACCCAGTACTTC
NA | TRBJ2-3 | TRBD1 | TRBV11-3 | CASSFSPAAPTNRGTQYF | TGTGCCAGCAGCTTTTCCCCCGCTGCACCAACAAACAGGGGGACGCAGTATTTT
NA | TRBJ1-1 | TRBD1 | TRBV2 | CASSANRGSEAFF | TGTGCCAGCAGTGCAAACAGGGGTTCTGAAGCTTTCTTT
NA | TRBJ1-4 | NA | TRBV18 | CASSPSEGREKLFF | TGTGCCAGCTCACCATCGGAGGGAAGGGAAAAACTGTTTTTT
NA | TRBJ1-5 | NA | TRBV19 | CASNRGSHQPQHF | TGTGCCAGTAATCGGGGGTCCCATCAGCCCCAGCATTTT
NA | TRBJ1-5 | NA | TRBV6-1 | CASSEASQSSNQPQHF | TGTGCCAGCAGTGAAGCTAGCCAGTCTAGCAATCAGCCCCAGCATTTT
NA | TRBJ1-2 | NA | TRBV6-5 | CASSIQANYGYTF | TGTGCCAGCAGTATTCAGGCTAACTATGGCTACACCTTC
NA | TRBJ1-5 | TRBD1 | TRBV5-1 | CASSLGTGGGNQPQHF | TGCGCCAGCAGCTTGGGGACAGGGGGAGGCAATCAGCCCCAGCATTTT
NA | TRBJ2-7 | NA | TRBV10-2 | CASSEMAGHPAGEQYF | TGCGCCAGCAGTGAGATGGCAGGACACCCGGCGGGGGAGCAGTACTTC
NA | TRBJ1-4 | NA | TRBV25-1 | CASRRGALEKLFF | TGTGCCAGCCGACGGGGGGCGCTTGAAAAACTGTTTTTT
NA | TRBJ1-4 | NA | TRBV7-2 | CASSRPGEKLFF | TGTGCCAGCAGCAGACCCGGGGAAAAACTGTTTTTT
NA | TRBJ1-2 | TRBD1 | TRBV28 | CASRTGVIFYGYTF | TGTGCCAGCAGAACAGGGGTTATCTTCTATGGCTACACCTTC
NA | TRBJ1-1 | NA | TRBV5-1 | CASSETALNTEAFF | TGCGCCAGCTCCGAGACAGCACTGAACACTGAAGCTTTCTTT
NA | TRBJ1-5 | NA | TRBV6-5 | CASSYGPNSNQPQHF | TGTGCCAGCAGTTACGGGCCGAATAGCAATCAGCCCCAGCATTTT
NA | TRBJ1-1 | NA | TRBV27 | CASSLHMYSTEAFF | TGTGCCAGCAGTCTTCACATGTACAGCACTGAAGCTTTCTTT
NA | TRBJ2-1 | TRBD2 | TRBV6-1 | CASSEVSGPSSYNEQFF | TGTGCCAGCAGTGAAGTTAGCGGGCCCAGCTCCTACAATGAGCAGTTCTTC
NA | TRBJ2-3 | TRBD2 | TRBV5-1 | CASSAGLAGVQDTQYF | TGCGCCAGCAGCGCCGGACTAGCGGGAGTTCAAGATACGCAGTATTTT
NA | TRBJ2-1 | TRBD1 | TRBV11-2 | CAAGTGPYNEQFF | TGTGCCGCGGGGACAGGGCCCTACAATGAGCAGTTCTTC
NA | TRBJ2-5 | TRBD2 | TRBV9 | CASSVASGGVRVETQYF | TGTGCCAGCAGCGTAGCTTCGGGGGGAGTGAGGGTAGAGACCCAGTACTTC
NA | TRBJ1-5 | NA | TRBV6-1 | CASSETYNQPQHF | TGTGCCAGCAGTGAGACATACAATCAGCCCCAGCATTTT
medium-sized | TRBJ1-5 | NA | TRBV27 | CASSLVSAGNQPQHF | TGTGCCAGCAGTTTAGTATCCGCGGGCAATCAGCCCCAGCATTTT
NA | TRBJ1-2 | NA | TRBV6-5 | CASTTFVHGYTF | TGTGCCAGCACCACTTTTGTCCATGGCTACACCTTC
NA | TRBJ1-1 | NA | TRBV14 | CASSQQSSNTEAFF | TGTGCCAGCAGCCAACAGTCTTCGAACACTGAAGCTTTCTTT
NA | TRBJ2-7 | NA | TRBV5-6 | CASSRTSEQYF | TGTGCCAGCAGCAGAACATCCGAGCAGTACTTC
NA | TRBJ1-1 | NA | TRBV7-3 | CASSLGGYPNTEAFF | TGTGCCAGCAGCTTAGGAGGGTATCCGAACACTGAAGCTTTCTTT
NA | TRBJ1-1 | TRBD1 | TRBV5-8 | CASSSGQGRTEAFF | TGTGCCAGCAGTTCGGGACAGGGGCGAACTGAAGCTTTCTTT